The 27 T cell receptor beta chains below come from one sample, sequenced in a study of T cells after yellow fever vaccination. Each CDR3 protein gets one entry after TCRdb re-called the 5' RACE reads with MiXCR. The sample holds about 73,000 distinct CDR3 sequences, about 7.7% seen once. Sequenced here: CD8+ T cells sorted from PBMCs, sampled on the day of the yellow fever booster vaccination. These receptors were taken from a young man who received the YFV17D yellow fever vaccine.

A few counts support this clonotype. The V call is TRBV20-1, the J call TRBJ2-1, with TRBD2 identical over 8 bases. Germline values: CDR1 DFQATT, CDR2 SNEGSKA (reference sequence). The CDR3 is 13 residues long. CDR3 in DNA: TGCAGCCGACTAGCGAGCTCCTACAATGAGCAGTTCTTC. Translating gives CSRLASSYNEQFF.

The sample holds many counts of this clonotype. The chain employs TRBV12-3 or TRBV12-4 and TRBJ2-7; 7 bases align to TRBD2. V lost 5 bases and J lost 3; bases outside the gene matches: 13. The CDR3 covers 16 residues. CDR3 residues: CASSPSSGTNHYEQYF. The CDR3 coding sequence is TGTGCCAGCAGTCCGTCATCCGGGACTAACCACTACGAGCAGTACTTC.

This clonotype was seen a handful of times. The CDR3 sequence is CASSEGVGVGHEQFF. CDR3 sequence (DNA): TGTGCCAGCAGCGAGGGGGTCGGGGTCGGACATGAGCAGTTCTTC. This rearrangement joins TRBV9 to TRBJ2-1; possible D gene TRBD1, 6 bases. Trimming cost V 3 bases and J 8 bases, with 18 bases left between them. The CDR3 runs to 15 residues. Germline CDR1 reads SGDLS; CDR2 reads YYNGEE.

This clonotype has a handful of counts. The J gene is TRBJ2-4, the V gene TRBV9; weak D call: TRBD2 (5 bases). The CDR3 has 14 amino acids. Trimming removed 4 bases at V and 0 bases at J, with 8 bases between. Germline assignment: CDR1 SGDLS and CDR2 YYNGEE. CDR3 residues: CASSSGLAKNIQYF. CDR3 coding DNA: TGTGCCAGCAGCTCAGGACTAGCCAAAAACATTCAGTACTTC. The full variable domain, rest sourced from reference TRBV9 and TRBJ2-4, is DSGVTQTPKHLITATGQRVTLRCSPRSGDLSVYWYQQSLDQGLQFLIQYYNGEERAKGNILERFSAQQFPDLHSELNLSSLELGDSALYFCASSSGLAKNIQYFGAGTRLSVL.

The gene calls are TRBV6-2 or TRBV6-3 and TRBJ1-5; tentatively, D is TRBD1 (6 bases). This CDR3 region has 13 residues. The V gene's germline CDR1 is MNHEY and CDR2 SVGEGT. Trimming cost V 6 bases and J 7 bases, with 13 bases left between them. CDR3: CASSYRVGQPQHF. The CDR3 region has the DNA TGTGCCAGCAGCTACAGGGTTGGCCAGCCCCAGCATTTT.

This clonotype was detected many times. The chain carries TRBV27 and TRBJ2-7; D not resolved. The CDR3 runs to 11 residues. Trimming left V 8 bases short and J 6 bases short, with 11 bases between. Germline CDR1 and CDR2: MNHEY and SMNVEV (reference sequence). The CDR3 coding sequence is TGTGCCAGCCTCAGAGGCGGCGAGCAGTACTTC. This encodes CASLRGGEQYF.

This clonotype turned up a few times. This chain joins TRBV5-4 and TRBJ2-7, with 10 positions matching TRBD2. CDR3 length equals 16 residues. The V and J ends lost 3 bases and 7 bases, in that order; junction bases with no gene match: 13. CDR1 is SGHNT and CDR2 is YYREEE in the germline V gene (reference sequence). The CDR3 loop is CASSSGPGTSAIEQYF. CDR3 DNA: TGTGCCAGCAGCTCCGGACCCGGGACTAGCGCGATTGAGCAGTACTTC.

In this sample, this clonotype turned up many times. The rearrangement uses TRBV21-1 and TRBJ2-7; the table's D gene call, TRBD2, was not cross checked with the DNA. TRBV21-1 is given as a pseudogene. The CDR3 is 17 residues long. CDR3 sequence (DNA): TGTGCCAGCAGCAAAGTCGATACCGGGACTAGGGGCTACGAGCAGTACTTC. It encodes CASSKVDTGTRGYEQYF.

The rearrangement joins TRBV6-1 to TRBJ2-1, with 8 bases that match TRBD2. Trimming at V came to 4 bases and at J to 6 bases, leaving 8 bases not matched to a gene. This CDR3 has 15 residues. Germline CDR1 MNHNS, CDR2 SASEGT. CDR3 sequence: CASSAGLDSSNEQFF. The CDR3 DNA follows: TGTGCCAGCAGTGCGGGACTAGATTCGTCCAATGAGCAGTTCTTC.

This clonotype was found a few times. The rearrangement links TRBV6-2 or TRBV6-3 to TRBJ2-3, with 11 bases identical to TRBD2. Losses at the gene ends were 2 bases for V and 2 bases for J; bases not matched to a gene: 6. The CDR3 sequence is 17 residues long. CDR1 MNHEY and CDR2 SVGEGT come from the germline V gene. The CDR3 is CASSYVLAGGPTDTQYF. As DNA, the CDR3 is TGTGCCAGCAGTTACGTCCTAGCGGGAGGCCCCACAGATACGCAGTATTTT.

This clonotype was counted a few times. The chain combines TRBV15 with TRBJ2-3, with 9 bases identical to TRBD2. Germline lookup yields CDR1 LNHNV and CDR2 YYDKDF (reference sequence). V lost 2 bases, J lost 0 bases, and 6 bases stayed unmatched. This CDR3 has 17 residues. The CDR3 DNA follows: TGTGCCACCAGCAGATTGCCTAGCGGGATTAGCACAGATACGCAGTATTTT. Amino acids: CATSRLPSGISTDTQYF.

This sequence joins TRBV5-6 and TRBJ2-7, with 9 bases that match TRBD2. The ends lost 4 bases at V and 4 bases at J; junction bases unmatched: 21. Germline V gene sequence: CDR1 SGHDT, CDR2 YYEEEE. The CDR3 runs to 19 residues. CDR3 protein: CASSPNPWDHGLARYEQYF. CDR3 DNA: TGTGCCAGCAGCCCGAACCCCTGGGATCACGGACTAGCGAGATACGAGCAGTACTTC.

There are many counts of this clonotype. The J gene is TRBJ2-3, the V gene TRBV12-3 or TRBV12-4; D unclear. The CDR3 is 11 residues long. The germline V and J ends were trimmed by 2 bases and 5 bases, with 2 bases remaining between them. The CDR3 loop reads CASSLRDTQYF. CDR3 nucleotides: TGTGCCAGCAGTTTAAGAGATACGCAGTATTTT.

The chain joins TRBV7-2 to TRBJ2-5, with D possibly matching TRBD2 (7 bases). This CDR3 comprises 14 residues. CDR1 is SGHTA, CDR2 FQGNSA, per germline. V lost 3 bases and J 4 bases, leaving 12 bases between the germline ends. The CDR3 coding sequence is TGTGCCAGCAGCTTCCTCGGGGGGCTAGAGACCCAGTACTTC. This translates into CASSFLGGLETQYF.

This clonotype was seen a handful of times. The chain joins TRBV28 to TRBJ2-7, with 10 bases aligning to TRBD1. The V and J ends lost 10 bases and 7 bases, in that order; junction bases with no gene match: 13. The CDR3 extends over 14 amino acids. The germline gives CDR1 MDHEN, CDR2 SYDVKM. CDR3 nucleotides: TGTGCCACCCTTTCCGGGACAGGGGAAGATGAGCAGTACTTC. Protein: CATLSGTGEDEQYF.

This clonotype has ten or more counts. This sequence joins TRBV27 and TRBJ2-3; D remains ambiguous. The germline V and J ends were trimmed by 6 bases and 2 bases, with 12 bases remaining between them. The CDR3 sequence is 14 residues long. The germline V gene has CDR1 MNHEY and CDR2 SMNVEV (reference sequence). The DNA for the CDR3 is TGTGCCAGCAGCGTACTACCAGACACAGATACGCAGTATTTT. This translates into CASSVLPDTDTQYF.

The chain couples TRBV11-2 to TRBJ2-1; D is uncertain. The CDR3 has 11 amino acids. The germline gives CDR1 SGHAT, CDR2 FQNNGV. Trimming removed 5 bases at V and 5 bases at J, with 4 bases between. The CDR3 DNA follows: TGTGCCAGCAGCCCCGACAATGAGCAGTTCTTC. Protein: CASSPDNEQFF. Full variable domain (remainder filled in from reference TRBV11-2 and TRBJ2-1): EAGVAQSPRYKIIEKRQSVAFWCNPISGHATLYWYQQILGQGPKLLIQFQNNGVVDDSQLPKDRFSAERLKGVDSTLKIQPAKLEDSAVYLCASSPDNEQFFGPGTRLTVL.

This clonotype was observed a handful of times. The rearrangement uses TRBV7-2 and TRBJ2-1, with 10 bases identical to TRBD1. Germline loops: CDR1 SGHTA, CDR2 FQGNSA. The CDR3 contains 16 residues. J gave up 6 bases and V 4 bases, and 9 bases lay outside the gene matches. CDR3 protein: CASSSSPGQGTNEQFF. Here the CDR3 DNA reads TGTGCCAGCAGCTCTTCCCCGGGACAGGGGACCAATGAGCAGTTCTTC. The full variable domain, its missing parts supplied by reference TRBV7-2 and TRBJ2-1, is GAGVSQSPSNKVTEKGKDVELRCDPISGHTALYWYRQSLGQGLEFLIYFQGNSAPDKSGLPSDRFSAERTGGSVSTLTIQRTQQEDSAVYLCASSSSPGQGTNEQFFGPGTRLTVL.

This rearrangement joins TRBV30 to TRBJ2-3; D is possibly TRBD2 (5 bases). This CDR3 is 12 amino acids long. The germline CDR1 and CDR2 sequences are GTSNPN and SVGIG (reference sequence). V lost 1 base and J 8 bases, leaving 10 bases between the germline ends. The CDR3 reads CAWSDGGSTQYF. As DNA, the CDR3 is TGTGCCTGGAGTGACGGTGGGAGTACGCAGTATTTT.

This clonotype showed up just a few times. The V call is TRBV6-5, the J call TRBJ2-1; 9 nucleotides match TRBD2. The V and J ends lost 2 bases and 5 bases, in that order; junction bases with no gene match: 4. The V gene's germline CDR1 is MNHEY and CDR2 SVGAGI. The CDR3 runs 15 residues. CDR3 sequence reads: CASSYRTSANNEQFF. The DNA for the CDR3 is TGTGCCAGCAGTTACAGGACTAGCGCAAACAATGAGCAGTTCTTC.

The V and J genes are TRBV30 and TRBJ1-1; 8 bases agree with TRBD1. Trimming at V came to 0 bases and at J to 2 bases, leaving 5 bases not matched to a gene. The germline V gene has CDR1 GTSNPN and CDR2 SVGIG (reference sequence). The CDR3 has 15 amino acids. In DNA, the CDR3 is TGTGCCTGGAGTGTGACCGGACAGGGAAACACTGAAGCTTTCTTT. Its translation: CAWSVTGQGNTEAFF.

This clonotype was recorded a few times. The chain carries TRBV12-3 or TRBV12-4 and TRBJ1-4; no reliable D call. V lost 4 bases and J lost 3, with 15 bases in between. The length of the CDR3 is 16 residues. The CDR3 sequence is CASSSDKAAANEKLFF. CDR3 DNA sequence: TGTGCCAGCAGTTCAGATAAGGCCGCGGCTAATGAAAAACTGTTTTTT.

This chain joins TRBV29-1 and TRBJ2-3, with TRBD2 matching 7 bases. CDR3 size: 11 residues. Germline V gene lookup returns CDR1 SQVTM and CDR2 ANQGSEA. J lost 14 bases, V lost 5 bases, and 10 bases had no gene match. CDR3 DNA sequence: TGCAGCGTTCGCCGGGACTATTTTCTGTATTTT. As protein: CSVRRDYFLYF.

V usage is TRBV29-1 and J usage is TRBJ2-1; 14 bases agree with TRBD2. The J segment lost 6 bases and the V segment lost 7 bases, leaving 2 bases of the junction unmatched. The CDR3 contains 13 residues. Germline CDR1 SQVTM, CDR2 ANQGSEA. In nucleotides, the CDR3 is TGCAGCGAAGGACTAGCGGGAGGCAATGAGCAGTTCTTC. This translates into CSEGLAGGNEQFF.

This clonotype was seen more than once but under ten times. The gene calls are TRBV7-2 and TRBJ2-5; maybe TRBD1 (6 bases). The CDR3 has 15 residues. Looked up from germline, CDR1 is SGHTA and CDR2 is FQGNSA. V was pared by 5 bases and J by 3 bases, with 16 bases between. The CDR3 coding sequence is TGTGCCAGCAGCCTATTCCCTTGGACAGAAGAGACCCAGTACTTC. Protein product: CASSLFPWTEETQYF.

The rearrangement uses TRBV9 and TRBJ2-1, with TRBD2 as a possible D gene (6 bases). Trimming took off 1 base at V and 6 bases at J, with 11 bases between the two ends. Per the germline V gene, CDR1 is SGDLS and CDR2 is YYNGEE. This CDR3 region has 14 residues. CDR3 protein: CASSVFDGSNEQFF. DNA of the CDR3: TGTGCCAGCAGCGTATTCGACGGGAGCAATGAGCAGTTCTTC. Variable domain in full (rest from reference TRBV9 and TRBJ2-1): DSGVTQTPKHLITATGQRVTLRCSPRSGDLSVYWYQQSLDQGLQFLIQYYNGEERAKGNILERFSAQQFPDLHSELNLSSLELGDSALYFCASSVFDGSNEQFFGPGTRLTVL.

This clonotype was detected only a few times. The chain combines TRBV25-1 with TRBJ2-1, with D unresolved. CDR1 and CDR2 (germline): MGHDK, SYGVNS. This CDR3 comprises 15 residues. The V and J ends lost 4 bases and 3 bases respectively, with 13 bases between them. DNA for the CDR3: TGTGCCAGCAGTGCCCGGACGGCGAACTACAATGAGCAGTTCTTC. Protein sequence: CASSARTANYNEQFF. Full variable domain (missing parts from reference TRBV25-1 and TRBJ2-1): EADIYQTPRYLVIGTGKKITLECSQTMGHDKMYWYQQDPGMELHLIHYSYGVNSTEKGDLSSESTVSRIRTEHFPLTLESARPSHTSQYLCASSARTANYNEQFFGPGTRLTVL.